This entry lists 28 T cell receptor beta chains sequenced from one sample in a study of human versus mouse CDR3 diversity and MHC coevolution. Method: immunoSEQ multiplex PCR; TCRdb's copy keeps in-frame clones and lacks some. The table shows about 77,000 clones, with 85% to 95% occurring only once. The sample was naive CD4+ T cells from blood. Sample subset: CD45RO-negative CD62L-positive naive CD4 T cells. The receptors come from a person between 25 and 75 years old in good health.

This chain links TRBV4-1 with TRBJ2-7, with D possibly matching TRBD1 (6 bases). This CDR3 contains 16 residues. The V end lost 1 base, the J end lost 0 bases, and 13 bases lay between the germline ends. Germline V gene lookup returns CDR1 MGHRA and CDR2 YSYEKL. The CDR3 nucleotides are TGCGCCAGCAGCCAAGGCCTCAGGGGCCCCTCCTACGAGCAGTACTTC. Translated, it gives CASSQGLRGPSYEQYF.

The rearrangement links TRBV5-4 to TRBJ2-2; TRBD1 agrees at 9 bases. The CDR3 has 16 amino acids. The ends lost 4 bases at V and 3 bases at J; junction bases unmatched: 7. Germline CDR1 and CDR2: SGHNT and YYREEE (reference sequence). The CDR3 region is CASSQTGGWDTGELFF. The CDR3 nucleotides read TGTGCCAGCAGCCAGACAGGGGGATGGGACACCGGGGAGCTGTTTTTT.

The gene calls are TRBV5-4 and TRBJ2-7; TRBD2 might be the D (7 bases). CDR1 SGHNT and CDR2 YYREEE come from the germline V gene (reference sequence). The ends were cut back, 0 bases at V and 4 bases at J, with 17 bases in the middle. The CDR3 is 16 residues long. CDR3 loop: CASSLEGGGAAYEQYF. DNA for the CDR3: TGTGCCAGCAGCTTGGAAGGTGGGGGGGCCGCGTACGAGCAGTACTTC.

The J gene is TRBJ2-7, the V gene TRBV7-9; TRBD2 is a possible D gene (6 bases). The germline CDR1 and CDR2 sequences are SEHNR and FQNEAQ (reference sequence). Trimming took off 5 bases at V and 0 bases at J, with 17 bases between the two ends. The CDR3 extends over 16 amino acids. The DNA for the CDR3 is TGTGCCAGCAGCATTAGCGGTATAGGGACCTCCTACGAGCAGTACTTC. Its protein product is CASSISGIGTSYEQYF.

This chain joins TRBV18 and TRBJ1-1; TRBD1 matches at 7 bases. V lost 3 bases, J lost 1 base, and 8 bases stayed unmatched. There are 16 residues in the CDR3. Germline assignment: CDR1 KGHSH and CDR2 LQKENI. The CDR3 protein is CASSPPGQAGNTEAFF. The CDR3 coding sequence is TGTGCCAGCTCACCTCCCGGACAGGCGGGGAACACTGAAGCTTTCTTT. The variable domain in full, completed from reference TRBV18 and TRBJ1-1, reads NAGVMQNPRHLVRRRGQEARLRCSPMKGHSHVYWYRQLPEEGLKFMVYLQKENIIDESGMPKERFSAEFPKEGPSILRIQQVVRGDSAAYFCASSPPGQAGNTEAFFGQGTRLTVV.

The chain links TRBV5-5 to TRBJ2-7; 13 nucleotides line up with TRBD2. This CDR3 has 14 amino acids. Trimming removed 3 bases from V and 5 bases from J; junction bases left unmatched: 2. From germline, CDR1 is SGHKS and CDR2 YYEKEE (reference sequence). The CDR3 region has the DNA TGTGCCAGCAGCTGGACTAGCGGGAGTGACGAGCAGTACTTC. Translated: CASSWTSGSDEQYF. The whole variable domain, remainder taken from reference TRBV5-5 and TRBJ2-7, is DAGVTQSPTHLIKTRGQQVTLRCSPISGHKSVSWYQQVLGQGPQFIFQYYEKEERGRGNFPDRFSARQFPNYSSELNVNALLLGDSALYLCASSWTSGSDEQYFGPGTRLTVT.

The V gene is TRBV28, the J gene TRBJ1-2; TRBD1 might be the D (5 bases). CDR1 is MDHEN, CDR2 SYDVKM, per germline. The CDR3 consists of 13 residues. V was trimmed by 6 bases and J by 8 bases, leaving 16 bases between them. The CDR3 spells CASRPPGGEGYTF. CDR3 nucleotides: TGTGCCAGCAGGCCCCCGGGGGGGGAAGGCTACACCTTC.

A note on this clone: One end of the junction varies from germline; a read error may be responsible. V and J are TRBV5-1 and TRBJ2-5; TRBD2 matches 14 bases. The germline gives CDR1 SGHRS, CDR2 YFSETQ. CDR3 size: 16 residues. Here the CDR3 reads CASSGGTSGGQEIQYF. The CDR3 DNA reads TGCGCCAGCAGCGGCGGGACTAGCGGGGGCCAAGAGATCCAGTACTTC.

The chain couples TRBV25-1 to TRBJ1-1, with 7 bases that match TRBD1. The ends lost 2 bases at V and 0 bases at J; junction bases unmatched: 6. Germline CDR1 is MGHDK and CDR2 is SYGVNS. This CDR3 comprises 16 residues. Here the CDR3 DNA reads TGTGCCAGCAGTGAAGACAGGGCTCCGATGAACACTGAAGCTTTCTTT. Amino acid sequence: CASSEDRAPMNTEAFF.

This clone was seen once. The CDR3 bases are TGCGCCAGCAGTTCTTTGAGTCGTGAGCAGTTCTTC. Its protein is CASSSLSREQFF. The chain has TRBV5-1 and TRBJ2-1; D gene ambiguous. This CDR3 has 12 residues. CDR1 SGHRS and CDR2 YFSETQ come from the germline V gene. Trimming stripped 5 bases from V and 9 bases from J, with 12 bases between.

This clone was observed a handful of times. The chain is built from TRBV7-9 and TRBJ2-3; 8 bases match TRBD1. After removal of 3 bases from V and 2 bases from J, the junction contained 4 bases not matched to a gene. Germline CDR1 reads SEHNR; CDR2 reads FQNEAQ (reference sequence). This CDR3 has 15 amino acids. Here the CDR3 DNA reads TGTGCCAGCAGCTTGAGGACAGGGCTCACAGATACGCAGTATTTT. This encodes CASSLRTGLTDTQYF.

The chain links TRBV18 to TRBJ1-4; D unresolved. The CDR3 spans 15 residues. Trimming removed 3 bases at V and 8 bases at J, with 16 bases between. Per the germline V gene, CDR1 is KGHSH and CDR2 is LQKENI. Written as DNA, the CDR3 is TGTGCCAGCTCACCTAGGGAGCCAATAGGCGAAAAACTGTTTTTT. Protein: CASSPREPIGEKLFF.

The chain employs TRBV5-6 and TRBJ2-7, with TRBD1 identical over 10 bases. The CDR3 has 14 amino acids. J was trimmed by 2 bases and V by 3 bases; bases with no gene match: 2. CDR1 and CDR2 from the germline V gene are SGHDT and YYEEEE. The CDR3 DNA reads as TGTGCCAGCAGCTCCGGACAGGGGGCCTACGAGCAGTACTTC. This encodes CASSSGQGAYEQYF.

The rearrangement links TRBV7-8 to TRBJ2-5, with 8 bases lining up with TRBD2. The CDR3 extends over 15 amino acids. Germline-derived CDR1 and CDR2 are SGHVS and FQNEAQ. J lost 5 bases, V lost 3 bases, and 8 bases had no gene match. This CDR3 reads CASSFSGGETETQYF. CDR3 coding DNA: TGTGCCAGCAGCTTTTCGGGAGGGGAAACGGAGACCCAGTACTTC.

This chain joins TRBV6-5 and TRBJ2-1, with 9 bases aligning to TRBD2. CDR3 size: 16 residues. The germline V gene encodes CDR1 MNHEY and CDR2 SVGAGI. V lost 2 bases to trimming and J lost 6 bases; unmatched junction nucleotides: 8. CDR3 coding DNA: TGTGCCAGCAGTTACGGGACTAGCTTCACAATCAATGAGCAGTTCTTC. Protein product: CASSYGTSFTINEQFF.

Only one count was recorded for this clone. The chain combines TRBV18 with TRBJ1-5; the match to TRBD1 covers 7 bases. The CDR3 has 14 residues. Germline V gene data show CDR1 as KGHSH and CDR2 as LQKENI. Trimming took 4 bases from V and 7 from J; bases not matched to a gene: 7. The CDR3 DNA sequence: TGTGCCAGCTCACTCACGACAGGGATACAGCCCCAGCATTTT. Translated: CASSLTTGIQPQHF.

The V gene is TRBV6-5, the J gene TRBJ1-2, with 8 bases lining up with TRBD1. The ends lost 6 bases at V and 8 bases at J; junction bases unmatched: 14. The CDR3 consists of 15 residues. The germline V gene encodes CDR1 MNHEY and CDR2 SVGAGI. Here the CDR3 reads CASRFRPGQVYGYTF. The CDR3 DNA is TGTGCCAGCAGATTCCGACCGGGACAGGTTTACGGCTACACCTTC.

The chain links TRBV7-2 to TRBJ2-1; 13 nucleotides match TRBD2. The CDR3 extends over 16 amino acids. Unmatched junction bases numbered 3, after V lost 5 bases and J lost 2 bases. Per germline, CDR1 SGHTA and CDR2 FQGNSA. CDR3 bases: TGTGCCAGCAGCAGGACTAGCGGGGGCCCCTACAATGAGCAGTTCTTC. This sequence encodes CASSRTSGGPYNEQFF.

The CDR3 sequence: CASSPGRLAGALTAVEQYF. The CDR3 DNA reads TGTGCCAGCAGCCCCGGCCGGCTAGCGGGGGCCCTAACCGCTGTGGAGCAGTACTTC. The rearrangement links TRBV7-2 to TRBJ2-5, with 10 positions matching TRBD2. This CDR3 spans 19 amino acids. Germline V lookup: CDR1 SGHTA, CDR2 FQGNSA. The J segment lost 11 bases and the V segment lost 5 bases, leaving 26 bases of the junction unmatched.

The rearrangement uses TRBV25-1 and TRBJ2-3, with 8 bases identical to TRBD2. This CDR3 spans 15 amino acids. V lost 3 bases and J lost 2; bases outside the gene matches: 4. Germline CDR1 and CDR2: MGHDK and SYGVNS. CDR3 DNA sequence: TGTGCCAGCAGTGATGCGGGGGGCATCACAGATACGCAGTATTTT. Amino acids: CASSDAGGITDTQYF.

V and J are TRBV19 and TRBJ2-7, with TRBD1 matching over 9 bases. This CDR3 is built from 13 residues. Germline V CDR1 and CDR2: LNHDA, SQIVND (reference sequence). The V and J ends lost 5 bases and 4 bases, in that order; junction bases with no gene match: 3. CDR3 amino acids: CASSETGGYEQYF. The DNA for the CDR3 is TGTGCCAGTAGTGAGACAGGGGGTTACGAGCAGTACTTC.

CDR3 coding DNA: TGTGCCAGCAGCCCAGGGGCAGGGTTACAGACCCAGTACTTC. As protein: CASSPGAGLQTQYF. The V call is TRBV7-9, the J call TRBJ2-5; D possibly corresponds to TRBD1 (6 bases). CDR1 SEHNR and CDR2 FQNEAQ come from the germline V gene (reference sequence). This CDR3 contains 14 residues. The V end was cut by 5 bases, the J end by 6 bases, with 16 bases between.

This chain connects TRBV30 to TRBJ1-1; D is uncertain. Trimming took 2 bases from V and 5 from J, leaving 9 bases between them. Germline CDR1 and CDR2: GTSNPN and SVGIG (reference sequence). The CDR3 runs 12 residues. The CDR3 sequence: CAWSLTRTEAFF. The CDR3 DNA reads as TGTGCCTGGAGTCTTACGAGGACTGAAGCTTTCTTT.

The chain combines TRBV5-1 with TRBJ1-4; D is uncertain. From germline, CDR1 is SGHRS and CDR2 YFSETQ. The CDR3 length is 15 residues. Trimming cost V 4 bases and J 6 bases, with 16 bases left between them. CDR3 sequence reads: CASSRTGGGDEKLFF. In nucleotides, the CDR3 is TGCGCCAGCAGCCGAACGGGAGGCGGGGATGAAAAACTGTTTTTT. Complete variable domain (other parts from reference TRBV5-1 and TRBJ1-4): KAGVTQTPRYLIKTRGQQVTLSCSPISGHRSVSWYQQTPGQGLQFLFEYFSETQRNKGNFPGRFSGRQFSNSRSEMNVSTLELGDSALYLCASSRTGGGDEKLFFGSGTQLSVL.

The J gene is TRBJ1-2, the V gene TRBV30; TRBD1 matches at 9 bases. The CDR3 has 14 amino acids. Germline V CDR1 and CDR2: GTSNPN, SVGIG (reference sequence). V gave up 1 base and J gave up 5 bases; unmatched junction bases: 5. This CDR3 reads CAWSGSTGGYGYTF. The CDR3 DNA reads TGTGCCTGGAGTGGATCGACAGGGGGGTATGGCTACACCTTC.

The table lists this clone with a count of one. J is TRBJ2-1 and V is TRBV7-8; TRBD1 is a possible D gene (7 bases). CDR3 length equals 18 residues. CDR1 and CDR2 (germline): SGHVS, FQNEAQ. Deletions cut 2 bases from V and 0 bases from J, with 17 bases between. The CDR3 is CASSLSPHQGGSYNEQFF. In DNA form, the CDR3 reads TGTGCCAGCAGCTTATCCCCCCACCAGGGGGGCTCCTACAATGAGCAGTTCTTC.

The chain couples TRBV19 to TRBJ1-4; D not resolved. Trimming removed 11 bases at V and 10 bases at J, with 14 bases between. The CDR3 consists of 11 residues. Germline values: CDR1 LNHDA, CDR2 SQIVND (reference sequence). CDR3 in DNA: TGTGCCCGAGGGCGGCCCCCAAAACTGTTTTTT. Protein product: CARGRPPKLFF.

V and J are TRBV4-2 and TRBJ2-1, with 9 bases aligning to TRBD1. CDR3 length equals 16 residues. Germline CDR1 LGHNA, CDR2 YNFKEQ. Trimming at V came to 0 bases and at J to 4 bases, leaving 4 bases not matched to a gene. CDR3 residues: CASSQDVGQGYNEQFF. As DNA, the CDR3 is TGTGCCAGCAGCCAAGATGTGGGACAGGGATACAATGAGCAGTTCTTC.